This T cell receptor beta chain was obtained from a study of T cells in Graves' hyperthyroidism and ophthalmopathy. Overall study context: Upon initial diagnosis and before any treatment, peripheral blood was collected.

The CDR3 covers 14 residues. Germline lookup yields CDR1 MNHNS and CDR2 SASEGT. V was shortened by 2 bases and J by 9 bases, with 17 bases between the two germline ends. For the diagnoses, clinical symptoms, serum thyroxine and TRAb, thyroid ultrasound and orbital computed tomography were used. On this clonotype: Its target is not known.

Whole-study results and caveats: Ophthalmopathy got predicted by the model a median approximately 6.4 months before its onset. Peripheral blood also featured most of the thyroid clonotypes expanded above 0.001.

The source material, RNA transcripts, was used to amplify TCR beta CDR3 regions. RT-PCR in the first round (using the HTBI primer set) targeted the TCR CDR3. TCRdb analysed the multiplex PCR reads with MiXCR anew, one entry per CDR3 protein. The sample holds roughly 38,000 distinct CDR3 sequences, about 50% seen once. The material sequenced was blood. The sequence derives from a woman in her fifties or sixties with Graves' hyperthyroidism that later progressed to Graves' ophthalmopathy. V is TRBV6-1 and J is TRBJ2-7, with D perhaps being TRBD1 or TRBD2 (5 bases each). CDR3 sequence reads: CASSEKLYGDGQYF. In DNA form, the CDR3 reads TGTGCCAGCAGTGAAAAATTATACGGGGACGGGCAGTACTTC.